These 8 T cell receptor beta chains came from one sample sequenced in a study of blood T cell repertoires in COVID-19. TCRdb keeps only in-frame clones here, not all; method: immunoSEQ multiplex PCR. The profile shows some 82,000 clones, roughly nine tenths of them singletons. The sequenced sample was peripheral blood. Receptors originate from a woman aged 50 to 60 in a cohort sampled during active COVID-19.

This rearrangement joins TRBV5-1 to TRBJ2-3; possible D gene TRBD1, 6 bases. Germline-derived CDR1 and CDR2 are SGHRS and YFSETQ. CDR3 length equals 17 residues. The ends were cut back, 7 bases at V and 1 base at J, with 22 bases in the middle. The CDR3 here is CASQQLGGRRGTDTQYF. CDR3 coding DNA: TGCGCCAGCCAGCAGCTAGGGGGACGTCGGGGCACAGATACGCAGTATTTT. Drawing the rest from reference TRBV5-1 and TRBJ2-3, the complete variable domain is KAGVTQTPRYLIKTRGQQVTLSCSPISGHRSVSWYQQTPGQGLQFLFEYFSETQRNKGNFPGRFSGRQFSNSRSEMNVSTLELGDSALYLCASQQLGGRRGTDTQYFGPGTRLTVL.

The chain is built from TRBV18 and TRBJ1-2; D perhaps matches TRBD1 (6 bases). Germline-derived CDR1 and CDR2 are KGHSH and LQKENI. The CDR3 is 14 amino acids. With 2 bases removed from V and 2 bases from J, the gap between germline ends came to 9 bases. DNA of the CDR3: TGTGCCAGCTCACCAACGACAGGAAACTATGGCTACACCTTC. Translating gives CASSPTTGNYGYTF. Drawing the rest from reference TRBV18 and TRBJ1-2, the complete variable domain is NAGVMQNPRHLVRRRGQEARLRCSPMKGHSHVYWYRQLPEEGLKFMVYLQKENIIDESGMPKERFSAEFPKEGPSILRIQQVVRGDSAAYFCASSPTTGNYGYTFGSGTRLTVV.

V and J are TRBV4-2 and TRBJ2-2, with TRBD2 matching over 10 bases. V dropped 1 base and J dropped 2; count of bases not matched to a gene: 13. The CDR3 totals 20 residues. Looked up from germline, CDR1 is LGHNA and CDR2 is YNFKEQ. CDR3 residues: CASSQGLGAAGGINTGELFF. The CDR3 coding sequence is TGTGCCAGCAGCCAAGGACTCGGCGCAGCGGGGGGGATTAACACCGGGGAGCTGTTTTTT.

CDR3 amino acids: CASTRTGAEAFF. The CDR3 nucleotides are TGTGCCAGCACCAGGACAGGGGCTGAAGCTTTCTTT. The chain is built from TRBV28 and TRBJ1-1; 9 bases align to TRBD1. The trim removed 7 bases at V and 6 bases at J, leaving 3 bases unmatched. This CDR3 region has 12 residues. Looked up from germline, CDR1 is MDHEN and CDR2 is SYDVKM. Looking up the rest from reference TRBV28 and TRBJ1-1 gives the full variable domain: DVKVTQSSRYLVKRTGEKVFLECVQDMDHENMFWYRQDPGLGLRLIYFSYDVKMKEKGDIPEGYSVSREKKERFSLILESASTNQTSMYLCASTRTGAEAFFGQGTRLTVV.

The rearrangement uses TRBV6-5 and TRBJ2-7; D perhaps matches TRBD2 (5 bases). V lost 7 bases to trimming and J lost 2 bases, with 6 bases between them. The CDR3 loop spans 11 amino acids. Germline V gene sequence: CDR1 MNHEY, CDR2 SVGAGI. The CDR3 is CASKAAYEQYF. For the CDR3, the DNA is TGTGCCAGCAAAGCGGCCTACGAGCAGTACTTC.

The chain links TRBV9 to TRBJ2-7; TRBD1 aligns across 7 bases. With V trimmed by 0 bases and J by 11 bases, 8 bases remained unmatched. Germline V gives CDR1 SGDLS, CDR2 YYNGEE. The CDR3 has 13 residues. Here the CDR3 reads CASSVEGAGKKYF. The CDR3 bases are TGTGCCAGCAGCGTAGAGGGGGCTGGTAAGAAGTACTTC.

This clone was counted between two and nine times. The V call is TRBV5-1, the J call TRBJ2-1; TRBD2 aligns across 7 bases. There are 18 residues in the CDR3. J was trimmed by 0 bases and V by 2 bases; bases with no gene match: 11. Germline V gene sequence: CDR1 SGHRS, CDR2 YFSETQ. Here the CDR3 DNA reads TGCGCCAGCAGCTTACAATCTAGCGGACCGAGCTCCTACAATGAGCAGTTCTTC. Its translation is CASSLQSSGPSSYNEQFF.

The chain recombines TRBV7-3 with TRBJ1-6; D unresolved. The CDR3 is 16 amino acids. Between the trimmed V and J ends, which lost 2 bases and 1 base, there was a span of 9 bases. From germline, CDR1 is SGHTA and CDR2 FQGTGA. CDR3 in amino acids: CASSLELASYNSPLHF. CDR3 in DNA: TGTGCCAGCAGCTTAGAATTGGCTTCCTATAATTCACCCCTCCACTTT.